This T cell receptor (beta chain) was profiled in a study of CD8 T cells in ankylosing spondylitis (dated by TCRdb to the late 2010s). At the level of the whole study: To find TCR variants linked to disease, the study profiled T cell receptor beta repertoires in ankylosing spondylitis patients and healthy donors. Peripheral blood samples were taken, and synovial fluid was additionally collected from ankylosing spondylitis patients. The full study cohort comprised some 27 ankylosing spondylitis patients and 85 to 120 healthy donors. Broad study findings and their caveats: Some motif variants had previously been reported in the synovial fluid and blood of reactive arthritis patients, which suggests shared mechanisms of disease initiation. Blood from ankylosing spondylitis patients appeared to be characterized by a TCR beta motif made up of several highly homologous amino acid variants. The disease-linked clones showed a CD8+ phenotype and occurred at relatively low frequencies in peripheral blood. The disease-linked clones were reported as significantly enriched in matched synovial fluid samples from ankylosing spondylitis patients.

Sequencing used an Illumina HiSeq 2500. TCR beta libraries were prepared by quantitative 5'-RACE with molecular barcodes. As for the original processing: A new computational method based on a probabilistic model of VDJ rearrangement was used to identify disease-linked TCR variants. TCRdb passed the public sequencing reads through fastp at Q25 and MiXCR, retaining productive beta sequences. One record per CDR3 amino acid sequence lists the most common genes and DNA. The V and J calls, along with clone size, are taken from TCRdb and not from the paper's own processing. In this sample the table shows about 96,000 distinct CDR3 sequences, roughly 10% of which occur a single time. The ten most abundant clones make up roughly 5.5% of the sample. Trimming takes 6 bases from V and 2 bases from J, and the germline ends sit 12 bases apart. CDR1 DFQATT and CDR2 SNEGSKA are derived from the germline V gene (reference sequence). Taken from cysteine to phenylalanine, the CDR3 has 13 residues. CDR3 DNA is the only sequence kept; it has 39 bases, read in frame from the first base.

This clonotype has a count of ten or more. Its antigen specificity is not known. Base qualities are not provided; no much larger clone lies one nucleotide away. The rearrangement joined TRBV20-1 to TRBJ2-3, with the D segment identity uncertain. The sequence derives from a male donor with ankylosing spondylitis or in good health (not recorded which). The sequenced sample consisted of blood, either unsorted or a sorted T cell fraction (not recorded which). The CDR3 in this case is CSAPPGFTDTQYF. The bases read TGCAGTGCCCCTCCGGGTTTCACAGATACGCAGTATTTT.